A selection of T cell receptor beta chains follows, all from one sample in a study of tumor T cells in aggressive B-cell lymphoma. The method was immunoSEQ multiplex PCR; TCRdb's version includes in-frame clones alone and lacks a portion of them. Found here are around 4,500 clones, around 85% of them singletons; the top ten hold roughly 4.5%. Sequences were obtained from tumor tissue. These receptors originate from an adult with diffuse large B cell lymphoma. CDR3s include the opening cysteine and the closing phenylalanine or tryptophan. D genes are given only for firm matches.

V	D	length	J	CDR3
TRBV5-1	.	13	TRBJ1-4	CASSLAPGEKLFF
TRBV30	.	15	TRBJ2-3	CAWSNPGLGTDTQYF
TRBV5-6	.	14	TRBJ1-3	CASSLPNSGNTIYF
TRBV6-1	.	14	TRBJ1-5	CASSEGGGPQPQHF
TRBV4-2	.	15	TRBJ1-2	CASSQGAIANYGYTF
TRBV6-6	TRBD2	16	TRBJ2-3	CASSYGTSGGADTQYF
TRBV4-1	.	12	TRBJ1-2	CASSQTSYGYTF
TRBV19	TRBD2	13	TRBJ2-1	CASKGTSGSEQFF
TRBV6-5	.	15	TRBJ1-2	CASSYDSPAIYGYTF
TRBV29-1	.	11	TRBJ1-3	CAGNSGNTIYF
TRBV7-9	.	16	TRBJ2-6	CASSPRTGRGANVLTF
TRBV6-5	.	15	TRBJ1-6	CASSYGGANDSPLHF
TRBV11-2	TRBD2	16	TRBJ2-5	CASSLGSGLKKETQYF
TRBV11-2	.	15	TRBJ2-5	CASSPGPGTQETQYF
TRBV25-1	TRBD1	14	.	CASTSGQVYYEQYF
TRBV7-3	.	11	TRBJ1-5	CASKGDQPQHF
TRBV27	.	15	TRBJ1-1	CASSFLDRTSTEAFF
TRBV28	TRBD2	16	TRBJ2-1	CASSLRLAGGRNEQFF
TRBV6-5	TRBD2	13	TRBJ2-4	CASIRTRENIQYF
TRBV11-2	.	16	TRBJ1-4	CASSISRAGRVEKLFF
TRBV30	.	14	TRBJ1-1	CAWTREIRNTEAFF
TRBV5-1	.	13	TRBJ2-3	CASSAPPVDTQYF